Below are 22 T cell receptor beta chains sequenced from a single sample in a study of cytomegalovirus exposure and HLA in healthy donors. Use of 60 Vbeta and 13 Jbeta primers characterized the PCR. This table comes from immunoSEQ multiplex PCR, and its TCRdb copy is limited to in-frame clones, with some not included. The table has 140,000 to 150,000 clones, around 86% seen once. Sequencing was carried out using PBMCs. The receptor source for this set is a woman under 40 in good health and CMV-seronegative.

This chain joins TRBV27 and TRBJ2-1, with TRBD1 matching over 9 bases. Germline lookup yields CDR1 MNHEY and CDR2 SMNVEV (reference sequence). The CDR3 totals 14 residues. After removal of 4 bases from V and 6 bases from J, the junction contained 4 bases not matched to a gene. In DNA, the CDR3 is TGTGCCAGCAGTTACCGGGACAGGGTCAATGAGCAGTTCTTC. It specifies CASSYRDRVNEQFF.

The genes are TRBV10-3 and TRBJ1-1; D is possibly TRBD1 (5 bases). Germline CDR1 ENHRY, CDR2 SYGVKD. The CDR3 length is 14 residues. The V gene lost 8 bases and the J gene lost 0 bases, with 13 bases spanning the gap. The CDR3, as DNA: TGTGCCATCCGCGGGGCGGGGATGAACACTGAAGCTTTCTTT. It is translated as CAIRGAGMNTEAFF.

This rearrangement joins TRBV7-2 to TRBJ1-5; 10 bases fit TRBD1. Per the germline V gene, CDR1 is SGHTA and CDR2 is FQGNSA. The CDR3 extends over 15 amino acids. V lost 4 bases, J lost 2 bases, and 2 bases stayed unmatched. CDR3 in DNA: TGTGCCAGCAGCTCCGGGACAGGGGGCAATCAGCCCCAGCATTTT. Translating it yields CASSSGTGGNQPQHF. Full variable domain (missing parts from reference TRBV7-2 and TRBJ1-5): GAGVSQSPSNKVTEKGKDVELRCDPISGHTALYWYRQSLGQGLEFLIYFQGNSAPDKSGLPSDRFSAERTGGSVSTLTIQRTQQEDSAVYLCASSSGTGGNQPQHFGDGTRLSIL.

The chain has TRBV5-1 and TRBJ2-1; 9 bases line up with TRBD2. Germline trimming cut 3 bases from V and 9 bases from J; bases unmatched to any gene: 10. CDR1 and CDR2 (germline): SGHRS, YFSETQ. The CDR3 loop spans 15 amino acids. Written as DNA, the CDR3 is TGCGCCAGCAGCTCAAAAATAGCGGGAGCGGGTGAGCAGTTCTTC. This codes for CASSSKIAGAGEQFF. Full variable domain (rest looked up from reference TRBV5-1 and TRBJ2-1): KAGVTQTPRYLIKTRGQQVTLSCSPISGHRSVSWYQQTPGQGLQFLFEYFSETQRNKGNFPGRFSGRQFSNSRSEMNVSTLELGDSALYLCASSSKIAGAGEQFFGPGTRLTVL.

This chain links TRBV27 with TRBJ2-4; D is ambiguous. Germline V lookup: CDR1 MNHEY, CDR2 SMNVEV (reference sequence). Trimming took 4 bases from V and 2 from J, leaving 18 bases between them. The CDR3 spans 17 residues. The CDR3 nucleotides are TGTGCCAGCAGTTCCCGACCGGGTCTAGGCTCCAAAAACATTCAGTACTTC. Amino acids: CASSSRPGLGSKNIQYF.

The chain is built from TRBV7-9 and TRBJ2-1; weak D call: TRBD1 (5 bases). Germline V gives CDR1 SEHNR, CDR2 FQNEAQ (reference sequence). Trimming left V 1 base short and J 6 bases short, with 13 bases between. The CDR3 contains 15 residues. The CDR3 reads CASSLVSQGPNEQFF. The CDR3 DNA reads TGTGCCAGCAGCTTAGTGAGCCAGGGTCCCAATGAGCAGTTCTTC.

This clone was counted between two and nine times. This sequence joins TRBV15 and TRBJ2-7, with 8 positions matching TRBD1. The length of the CDR3 is 14 residues. Trimming took 1 base from V and 5 from J; bases not matched to a gene: 4. CDR1 is LNHNV and CDR2 is YYDKDF in the germline V gene (reference sequence). The CDR3 coding sequence is TGTGCCACCAGCAGAGGCGACAGGGGAGACGAGCAGTACTTC. Its protein is CATSRGDRGDEQYF.

CDR3 DNA sequence: TGTGCCAGTACGATAGGTAGCGGGAGAACAGATACGCAGTATTTT. Amino acids: CASTIGSGRTDTQYF. The chain joins TRBV19 to TRBJ2-3; 9 nucleotides match TRBD2. From germline, CDR1 is LNHDA and CDR2 SQIVND (reference sequence). This CDR3 comprises 15 residues. Trimming cost V 7 bases and J 3 bases; bases outside gene matches: 8. Full variable domain (outside the CDR3, taken from reference TRBV19 and TRBJ2-3): DGGITQSPKYLFRKEGQNVTLSCEQNLNHDAMYWYRQDPGQGLRLIYYSQIVNDFQKGDIAEGYSVSREKKESFPLTVTSAQKNPTAFYLCASTIGSGRTDTQYFGPGTRLTVL.

The sample holds one count of this clone. This sequence joins TRBV7-2 and TRBJ2-2; TRBD2 agrees at 7 bases. The junction had 3 bases not matched to a gene; V was cut back by 2 bases and J by 0 bases. The CDR3 loop spans 16 amino acids. CDR1 is SGHTA, CDR2 FQGNSA, per germline. CDR3 bases: TGTGCCAGCAGCTTATCAGCGGGGACGAACACCGGGGAGCTGTTTTTT. Protein: CASSLSAGTNTGELFF.

Here the CDR3 reads CASSVAGGYGANVLTF. In nucleotides, the CDR3 is TGTGCCAGCAGCGTAGCTGGGGGGTACGGGGCCAACGTCCTGACTTTC. The chain recombines TRBV9 with TRBJ2-6, with a weak D call TRBD2 (6 bases). The CDR3 is made up of 16 amino acids. The germline CDR1 and CDR2 sequences are SGDLS and YYNGEE. V dropped 0 bases and J dropped 4 bases, with 11 bases sitting between them.

The chain recombines TRBV30 with TRBJ1-2; 8 bases agree with TRBD1. The CDR3 has 13 residues. Germline trimming cut 7 bases from V and 1 base from J; bases unmatched to any gene: 5. Germline values: CDR1 GTSNPN, CDR2 SVGIG (reference sequence). CDR3 bases: TGTGCCTTCATCAGGGGGCGTAACTATGGCTACACCTTC. This translates into CAFIRGRNYGYTF.

This chain joins TRBV10-3 and TRBJ1-2; possibly TRBD1 for D (5 bases). Per germline, CDR1 ENHRY and CDR2 SYGVKD. V was cut by 8 bases and J by 3 bases, with 10 bases left in between. The CDR3 runs 12 residues. CDR3 sequence (DNA): TGTGCCATCCCGCGCAGGGACTATGGCTACACCTTC. Translated: CAIPRRDYGYTF.

V usage is TRBV19 and J usage is TRBJ2-7; 7 bases match TRBD1. V shed 5 bases, J shed 4 bases, and the junction held 8 bases outside the gene matches. The CDR3 runs to 14 residues. Germline V gene sequence: CDR1 LNHDA, CDR2 SQIVND (reference sequence). Written as DNA, the CDR3 is TGTGCCAGTAGTCCGGGACAGTGGGGTTACGAGCAGTACTTC. Encoded protein: CASSPGQWGYEQYF. The full variable domain, with the rest looked up from reference TRBV19 and TRBJ2-7, is DGGITQSPKYLFRKEGQNVTLSCEQNLNHDAMYWYRQDPGQGLRLIYYSQIVNDFQKGDIAEGYSVSREKKESFPLTVTSAQKNPTAFYLCASSPGQWGYEQYFGPGTRLTVT.

This rearrangement joins TRBV7-9 to TRBJ2-1; D is perhaps TRBD2 (6 bases). This CDR3 spans 12 amino acids. V lost 7 bases, J lost 15 bases, and 19 bases lay in between. In germline, CDR1 is SEHNR, CDR2 FQNEAQ (reference sequence). The CDR3 here is CASTPGGRTLFF. CDR3 DNA: TGTGCCAGCACCCCAGGAGGGCGCACGCTGTTCTTC.

V usage is TRBV6-5 and J usage is TRBJ1-1; D might be TRBD1 (6 bases). Germline V lookup: CDR1 MNHEY, CDR2 SVGAGI. The CDR3 has 14 amino acids. Between the trimmed V and J ends, which lost 2 bases and 5 bases, there was a span of 12 bases. DNA for the CDR3: TGTGCCAGCAGTTACGGGGGCTCGCGAACTGAAGCTTTCTTT. Amino acids: CASSYGGSRTEAFF.

The V gene is TRBV25-1, the J gene TRBJ2-4; possible D gene TRBD1, 6 bases. Germline CDR1 MGHDK, CDR2 SYGVNS. CDR3 size: 15 residues. Trimming stripped 6 bases from V and 3 bases from J, with 15 bases between. The CDR3 nucleotides are TGTGCCAGCAGCGAAAACAGGGTCGGCAAAAACATTCAGTACTTC. It encodes CASSENRVGKNIQYF.

The chain is built from TRBV30 and TRBJ1-2; TRBD1 agrees at 8 bases. Germline V CDR1 and CDR2: GTSNPN, SVGIG (reference sequence). This CDR3 comprises 12 residues. J lost 8 bases, V lost 4 bases, and 6 bases had no gene match. CDR3 sequence reads: CAWNRGQEGYTF. Here the CDR3 DNA reads TGTGCCTGGAATAGGGGACAGGAGGGCTACACCTTC.

The V gene is TRBV19, the J gene TRBJ1-1, with 7 bases that match TRBD1. J gave up 1 base and V 5 bases, and 4 bases lay outside the gene matches. CDR1 and CDR2 (germline): LNHDA, SQIVND (reference sequence). CDR3 length: 14 residues. CDR3 in DNA: TGTGCCAGTAGTCGACGGACAGGGAACACTGAAGCTTTCTTT. It translates to CASSRRTGNTEAFF.

The rearrangement joins TRBV5-1 to TRBJ2-7, with 8 positions matching TRBD1. Germline trimming cut 4 bases from V and 2 bases from J; bases unmatched to any gene: 5. This CDR3 contains 14 residues. Germline V lookup: CDR1 SGHRS, CDR2 YFSETQ. CDR3 sequence (DNA): TGCGCCAGCAGCAGAGGACAGGGTACCTACGAGCAGTACTTC. This codes for CASSRGQGTYEQYF.

The chain recombines TRBV7-9 with TRBJ2-2, with TRBD2 matching 12 bases. V shed 5 bases and J 0 bases; nucleotides not matched to a gene: 4. The germline V gene has CDR1 SEHNR and CDR2 FQNEAQ (reference sequence). CDR3 length equals 17 residues. In nucleotides, the CDR3 is TGTGCCAGCAGCGCTCCTAGCGGGGGGGCGAACACCGGGGAGCTGTTTTTT. It yields the protein CASSAPSGGANTGELFF.

The chain recombines TRBV5-1 with TRBJ2-7, with 9 bases lining up with TRBD1. The CDR3 is 13 amino acids. V lost 6 bases, J lost 2 bases, and 3 bases stayed unmatched. Looked up from germline, CDR1 is SGHRS and CDR2 is YFSETQ. The CDR3 sequence is CASTRDRAYEQYF. Here the CDR3 DNA reads TGCGCCAGCACCCGGGACAGGGCCTACGAGCAGTACTTC.

The V and J genes are TRBV10-3 and TRBJ2-3; 7 nucleotides line up with TRBD2. V was clipped by 7 bases and J by 1 base; unmatched bases: 5. Per germline, CDR1 ENHRY and CDR2 SYGVKD. The CDR3 consists of 14 residues. CDR3 loop: CAITRTSGTDTQYF. CDR3 nucleotides: TGTGCCATCACCCGGACTAGTGGCACAGATACGCAGTATTTT.